These 5 T cell receptor beta chains originate from one sample sequenced in a study of PD-1 blockade in classical Hodgkin lymphoma. Patients all relapsed after autologous stem cell transplantation, and there was variation in brentuximab vedotin exposure. Measured with immunoSEQ multiplex PCR; TCRdb has only the in-frame clones, and not every one. The table includes over 12,000 clones, 55% to 80% detected once. The sequences come from peripheral blood mononuclear cells (PBMCs), collected at baseline. The receptors derive from a human donor with classical Hodgkin lymphoma.

By share of the sample, this clone is medium-sized. V is TRBV27 and J is TRBJ2-1; the D is unclear. CDR3 size: 14 residues. Germline CDR1 reads MNHEY; CDR2 reads SMNVEV (reference sequence). Between the trimmed V and J ends, which lost 3 bases and 9 bases, there was a span of 15 bases. DNA for the CDR3: TGTGCCAGCAGTTTGGGCAACCCAAACGGTGAGCAGTTCTTC. This gives the protein CASSLGNPNGEQFF.

This clone was detected a few times. The CDR3 DNA is TGTGCCAGCAGCCGACAGGGGATGACTAGCGGGAGTTCGGCGGAGACCCAGTACTTC. Residues: CASSRQGMTSGSSAETQYF. The chain carries TRBV4-2 and TRBJ2-5, with TRBD2 matching 12 bases. V was clipped by 4 bases and J by 5 bases; unmatched bases: 17. Per the germline V gene, CDR1 is LGHNA and CDR2 is YNFKEQ. The CDR3 has 19 residues.

By frequency in the sample, this clone is medium-sized. The rearrangement links TRBV27 to TRBJ1-4, with D perhaps TRBD1 (6 bases). Per germline, CDR1 MNHEY and CDR2 SMNVEV (reference sequence). This CDR3 contains 17 residues. Trimming took off 5 bases at V and 7 bases at J, with 23 bases between the two ends. CDR3 loop: CASSPTDTSRGGEKLFF. CDR3 DNA sequence: TGTGCCAGCAGTCCAACGGACACCTCACGAGGGGGTGAAAAACTGTTTTTT.

This chain connects TRBV11-2 to TRBJ2-1; maybe TRBD1 (6 bases). The CDR3 contains 13 residues. Deletions cut 7 bases from V and 2 bases from J, with 9 bases between. Per germline, CDR1 SGHAT and CDR2 FQNNGV. The CDR3 reads CASTTGTYNEQFF. CDR3 nucleotides: TGTGCCAGCACCACAGGGACCTACAATGAGCAGTTCTTC.

This clone was recorded once. The chain links TRBV25-1 to TRBJ2-5; 14 bases match TRBD2. Germline V gene lookup returns CDR1 MGHDK and CDR2 SYGVNS. The CDR3 runs 18 residues. The trim removed 3 bases at V and 4 bases at J, leaving 10 bases unmatched. This CDR3 reads CASSDPMAGTSGRETQYF. The CDR3 region has the DNA TGTGCCAGCAGTGACCCAATGGCCGGGACTAGCGGGAGAGAGACCCAGTACTTC.